Listed below are T cell receptor beta chains from one sample, sequenced in a study of early T cells in non-severe SARS-CoV-2 infection. TCRdb called the 5' RACE reads again in MiXCR, with one record for every CDR3 protein. The sample consists of approximately 47,000 distinct CDR3 sequences, less than 10% of them appearing once. Sequenced material: whole blood, taken at baseline. These receptors were taken from an adult who was a healthcare worker with PCR-confirmed SARS-CoV-2 infection or an uninfected control (not recorded which). CDR3s leave out the opening cysteine and the closing phenylalanine or tryptophan. The order of the fields is CDR3 protein, V gene, J gene, clone size. Expanded clones are given a class, and other clones once, few, many or no size at all.

ASSLGQGNYGYT	TRBV7-2	TRBJ1-2	few
ASSNGRQNYGYT	TRBV7-9	TRBJ1-2	few
ASSQESQFAYNEQF	TRBV4-1	TRBJ2-1	many
ASSAPGLVQETQY	TRBV2	TRBJ2-5	-
ASSQGGPEAF	TRBV3-1	TRBJ1-1	medium-sized
ASSPGQGLPLH	TRBV6-2/TRBV6-3	TRBJ1-6	many
ASSLETVYGYT	TRBV7-9	TRBJ1-2	-
ASSQDRTAAYNEQF	TRBV4-2	TRBJ2-1	-
ASSQVPGTSPLH	TRBV14	TRBJ1-6	-
SASDRVYEQY	TRBV20-1	TRBJ2-7	few
SASTATEAF	TRBV20-1	TRBJ1-1	-
SAERTGGWEQY	TRBV20-1	TRBJ2-7	-
ASSLWSGGAYEQY	TRBV7-8	TRBJ2-7	medium-sized
ASSFGRNIQY	TRBV12-3/TRBV12-4	TRBJ2-4	many
ASSFTSEGTQY	TRBV7-3	TRBJ2-5	-
ASSLSGMETQY	TRBV27	TRBJ2-5	many